This T cell receptor beta chain was retrieved from a study of T cell responses to AZD1222 COVID-19 vaccine. Sequencing used immunoSEQ multiplex PCR; TCRdb keeps in-frame clones, though not all of them. The profile shows hundreds of thousands of clones, about 92% of them singletons. Note on this clone: This specimen includes other DNA sequences encoding the same CDR3.

Trimming removed 5 bases from V and 2 bases from J, with 3 bases in between. The CDR3 sequence is 11 residues long. Germline lookup yields CDR1 MDHEN and CDR2 SYDVKM. V and J are TRBV28 and TRBJ1-2; D is uncertain. Sample: peripheral blood, taken on day 0 of MenACWY control vaccination. This sequence originates from an adult in good health. The CDR3 loop is CASSPNYGYTF. The CDR3 DNA sequence: TGTGCCAGCAGTCCGAACTATGGCTACACCTTC.